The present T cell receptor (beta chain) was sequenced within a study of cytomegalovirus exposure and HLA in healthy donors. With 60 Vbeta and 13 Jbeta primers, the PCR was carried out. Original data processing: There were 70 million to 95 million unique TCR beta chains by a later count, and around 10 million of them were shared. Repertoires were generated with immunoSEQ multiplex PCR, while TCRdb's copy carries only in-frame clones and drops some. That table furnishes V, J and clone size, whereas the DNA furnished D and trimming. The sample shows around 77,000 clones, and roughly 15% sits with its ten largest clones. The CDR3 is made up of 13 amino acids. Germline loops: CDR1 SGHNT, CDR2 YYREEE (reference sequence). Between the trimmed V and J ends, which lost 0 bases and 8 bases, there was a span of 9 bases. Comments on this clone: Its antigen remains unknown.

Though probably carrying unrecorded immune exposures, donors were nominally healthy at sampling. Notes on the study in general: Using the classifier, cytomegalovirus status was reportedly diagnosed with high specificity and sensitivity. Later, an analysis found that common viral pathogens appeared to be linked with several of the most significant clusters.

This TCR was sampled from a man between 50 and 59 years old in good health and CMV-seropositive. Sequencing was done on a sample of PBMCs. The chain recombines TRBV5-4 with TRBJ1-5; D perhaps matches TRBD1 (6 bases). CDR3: CASSLGQAEPQHF. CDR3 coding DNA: TGTGCCAGCAGCTTGGGACAGGCGGAGCCCCAGCATTTT.